The 27 T cell receptor beta chains below come from one sample, sequenced in a study of T cells in Graves' hyperthyroidism and ophthalmopathy. From RNA transcripts, TCR beta CDR3 regions were amplified. HTBI primers were the set used in a first-round RT-PCR of the TCR CDR3. TCRdb re-called the multiplex PCR reads with MiXCR, one entry per CDR3 protein. This sample carries under 350,000 distinct CDR3 sequences, about a sixth of them seen once, and the ten largest clones take approximately 60%. Sequencing was carried out using blood. These receptors were collected from a woman aged 55-69 years with Graves' ophthalmopathy.

Ten or more counts support this clonotype. This rearrangement joins TRBV20-1 to TRBJ1-6, with D unresolved. This CDR3 contains 16 residues. Germline V gene data show CDR1 as DFQATT and CDR2 as SNEGSKA (reference sequence). The V end was cut by 0 bases, the J end by 6 bases, with 15 bases between. The CDR3 nucleotides are TGCAGTGCTAGAGACGGTTTAGGGTGGATTAATTCACCCCTCCACTTT. This codes for CSARDGLGWINSPLHF.

This clonotype appeared many times. V gene TRBV6-2 or TRBV6-3 combines with J gene TRBJ2-7, with unresolved D. CDR1 and CDR2 from the germline V gene are MNHEY and SVGEGT. V dropped 6 bases and J dropped 2 bases, with 14 bases sitting between them. The length of the CDR3 is 14 residues. CDR3 region: CASRVVKGTYEQYF. The CDR3 DNA sequence: TGTGCCAGCAGGGTCGTTAAAGGTACCTACGAGCAGTACTTC.

This clonotype was counted ten times or more. This chain uses TRBV10-1 with TRBJ2-7, with D maybe TRBD1 (5 bases). Germline lookup yields CDR1 WNHNN and CDR2 SYGVQD (reference sequence). The CDR3 has 16 residues. Trimming pared 3 bases from V and 2 bases from J, leaving 17 bases between. The CDR3 bases are TGCGCCAGCAGTGACCCGGCCGTGGACACCCCCTACGAGCAGTACTTC. Its protein is CASSDPAVDTPYEQYF.

The chain employs TRBV9 and TRBJ2-7; D not certain. Germline V gene data show CDR1 as SGDLS and CDR2 as YYNGEE. Trimming cost V 7 bases and J 6 bases, with 5 bases left between them. CDR3 length equals 9 residues. CDR3 bases: TGTGCCAGCCCCCCCGAGCAGTACTTC. Its translation is CASPPEQYF.

This chain joins TRBV4-3 and TRBJ2-7, with 9 bases matching TRBD2. The CDR3 runs 16 residues. V lost 0 bases to trimming and J lost 3 bases; unmatched junction nucleotides: 6. Germline loops: CDR1 LGHNA, CDR2 YSLEER. CDR3 in DNA: TGCGCCAGCAGCCAAGACACGGGTAGCGGGAGCTACGAGCAGTACTTC. Translating it yields CASSQDTGSGSYEQYF.

About this clonotype: A read error may be the cause here, since a much bigger clone is one base away. The DNA for the CDR3 is TGTGCCAGTCGTCAACGGGGGGAGACGAGCGAGCAGTACTTC. It codes for CASRQRGETSEQYF. The V and J genes are TRBV6-2 or TRBV6-3 and TRBJ2-7; 7 nucleotides match TRBD2. Per germline, CDR1 MNHEY and CDR2 SVGEGT. The CDR3 extends over 14 amino acids. V lost 9 bases to trimming and J lost 6 bases; unmatched junction nucleotides: 14.

This clonotype was observed once. The genes are TRBV19 and TRBJ2-7, with TRBD2 as a possible D gene (6 bases). Trimming cost V 5 bases and J 5 bases, with 16 bases left between them. This CDR3 comprises 14 residues. CDR1 and CDR2 (germline): LNHDA, SQIVND (reference sequence). The CDR3 nucleotides read TGTGCCAGTAGTGAGCTCCGACTAGTCCACGAGCAGTACTTC. Protein product: CASSELRLVHEQYF.

This clonotype has at least ten counts. The genes are TRBV5-6 and TRBJ1-1; D remains unclear. CDR3 length equals 16 residues. CDR1 and CDR2 from the germline V gene are SGHDT and YYEEEE. Trimming removed 3 bases at V and 2 bases at J, with 17 bases between. CDR3 coding DNA: TGTGCCAGCAGCTCGATGCTTACCGGGCGCAACACTGAAGCTTTCTTT. Residues: CASSSMLTGRNTEAFF.

There are many counts of this clonotype. The V call is TRBV2, the J call TRBJ1-4, with a weak D call TRBD1 (6 bases). The CDR3 consists of 13 residues. The V gene's germline CDR1 is SNHLY and CDR2 FYNNEI. The V and J ends lost 6 bases and 3 bases respectively, with 8 bases between them. The CDR3 reads CASSGTPNEKLFF. In nucleotides, the CDR3 is TGTGCCAGCAGCGGGACACCTAATGAAAAACTGTTTTTT.

This clonotype appeared many times. CDR3 in DNA: TGTGCCAGCAGCCAAATTCCGGACAGCGACTATGGCTACACCTTC. This gives the protein CASSQIPDSDYGYTF. The V gene is TRBV3-1, the J gene TRBJ1-2, with D maybe TRBD1 (6 bases). The germline V gene has CDR1 LGHDT and CDR2 YNNKEL (reference sequence). The CDR3 has 15 residues. Deletions cut 2 bases from V and 3 bases from J, with 13 bases between.

This clonotype was picked up many times. This chain joins TRBV20-1 and TRBJ2-5, with 11 bases lining up with TRBD1. J was trimmed by 10 bases and V by 8 bases; bases with no gene match: 12. The CDR3 runs 13 residues. CDR1 and CDR2 from the germline V gene are DFQATT and SNEGSKA (reference sequence). The CDR3: CSSPGTGGPIQYF. CDR3 in DNA: TGCAGTTCCCCCGGGACAGGGGGGCCGATCCAGTACTTC.

Note on this clonotype: Given a much more abundant clone one base away, this may be a read error. J is TRBJ2-7 and V is TRBV28; D call uncertain. The CDR3 has 13 residues. Germline V gene data show CDR1 as MDHEN and CDR2 as SYDVKM. The V end lost 1 base, the J end lost 7 bases, and 11 bases lay between the germline ends. The DNA of the CDR3 is TGTGCCAGCAGTTTATCTAGGGATAATGAGCAGTACTTC. Amino acid sequence: CASSLSRDNEQYF.

This clonotype was seen repeatedly, ten times or more. The chain couples TRBV4-3 to TRBJ1-1; no clear D gene. Per the germline V gene, CDR1 is LGHNA and CDR2 is YSLEER. This CDR3 has 14 amino acids. V was shortened by 0 bases and J by 7 bases, with 12 bases between the two germline ends. The CDR3 loop is CASSQDFGLGEAFF. CDR3 sequence (DNA): TGCGCCAGCAGCCAAGATTTCGGGCTCGGTGAAGCTTTCTTT.

This clonotype was recorded at least ten times. The chain has TRBV11-2 and TRBJ2-7; TRBD2 matches at 7 bases. The CDR3 is 12 amino acids. Trimming at V came to 7 bases and at J to 3 bases, leaving 3 bases not matched to a gene. The germline V gene encodes CDR1 SGHAT and CDR2 FQNNGV. The CDR3 sequence is CASTSGGYEQYF. The CDR3 DNA is TGTGCCAGCACCTCGGGGGGCTACGAGCAGTACTTC.

This clonotype was seen ten or more times. The chain is built from TRBV12-3 or TRBV12-4 and TRBJ2-3, with D perhaps TRBD2 (5 bases). Between the trimmed V and J ends, which lost 9 bases and 6 bases, there was a span of 16 bases. This CDR3 comprises 13 residues. The CDR3: CASGLSGRDTQYF. CDR3 nucleotides: TGTGCCAGTGGACTTTCCGGAAGGGATACGCAGTATTTT.

CDR3 bases: TGCAGTGCTAGATTAAGTAGGACAGGGAAGGCCGGGGAGCTGTTTTTT. It yields the protein CSARLSRTGKAGELFF. The rearrangement links TRBV20-1 to TRBJ2-2, with 8 bases fitting TRBD1. The J segment lost 6 bases and the V segment lost 2 bases, leaving 11 bases of the junction unmatched. Per germline, CDR1 DFQATT and CDR2 SNEGSKA (reference sequence). The CDR3 sequence is 16 residues long.

The sample holds a few counts of this clonotype. The chain carries TRBV28 and TRBJ2-7; the D is unclear. This CDR3 is built from 13 residues. Germline CDR1 is MDHEN and CDR2 is SYDVKM. Trimming stripped 6 bases from V and 2 bases from J, with 11 bases between. In DNA, the CDR3 is TGTGCCAGCAGGCCGGTCCCTACCTACGAGCAGTACTTC. It yields the protein CASRPVPTYEQYF.

This clonotype has a count of ten or more. V gene TRBV12-3 or TRBV12-4 combines with J gene TRBJ1-1; 7 bases match TRBD1. V was clipped by 6 bases and J by 5 bases; unmatched bases: 9. This CDR3 comprises 14 residues. CDR3 protein: CASSFYRGETEAFF. In DNA, the CDR3 is TGTGCCAGCAGCTTTTACAGGGGTGAAACTGAAGCTTTCTTT.

This clonotype was seen a handful of times. The chain is built from TRBV6-1 and TRBJ2-2; D not resolved. Looked up from germline, CDR1 is MNHNS and CDR2 is SASEGT. The CDR3 length is 17 residues. V lost 5 bases and J 1 base, leaving 17 bases between the germline ends. In DNA form, the CDR3 reads TGTGCCAGCAGTTTCCGGTTTCCGACCCTGAACACCGGGGAGCTGTTTTTT. It specifies CASSFRFPTLNTGELFF.

This clonotype was observed at least ten times. The gene calls are TRBV6-1 and TRBJ2-1; D is unresolved. The CDR3 totals 15 residues. The ends were cut back, 6 bases at V and 4 bases at J, with 16 bases in the middle. CDR1 MNHNS and CDR2 SASEGT come from the germline V gene. CDR3 in DNA: TGTGCCAGCAGACTCGGGCCTCTACCTTACAATGAGCAGTTCTTC. Translating it yields CASRLGPLPYNEQFF.

This clonotype occurred many times. The chain links TRBV9 to TRBJ2-7; D is ambiguous. This CDR3 is 14 amino acids long. The germline V gene has CDR1 SGDLS and CDR2 YYNGEE. Trimming pared 0 bases from V and 0 bases from J, leaving 7 bases between. In nucleotides, the CDR3 is TGTGCCAGCAGCGTAGGCCCTAGCTCCTACGAGCAGTACTTC. This encodes CASSVGPSSYEQYF.

The rearrangement joins TRBV6-1 to TRBJ2-7; a weak D match, TRBD2 (6 bases). The V gene lost 8 bases and the J gene lost 0 bases, with 11 bases spanning the gap. The germline V gene has CDR1 MNHNS and CDR2 SASEGT. The CDR3 extends over 13 amino acids. CDR3 nucleotide sequence: TGTGCCAGCGGCTACGGGGGCTCCTACGAGCAGTACTTC. Its protein product is CASGYGGSYEQYF.

This clonotype was counted between two and nine times. The chain links TRBV6-1 to TRBJ2-3; 7 bases fit TRBD1. This CDR3 spans 15 amino acids. Germline V gives CDR1 MNHNS, CDR2 SASEGT. V lost 8 bases and J lost 5; bases outside the gene matches: 13. In DNA form, the CDR3 reads TGTGCCAGCTCGTTCACAGGGGCCCCGGGAGATACGCAGTATTTT. This encodes CASSFTGAPGDTQYF.

The sample holds many counts of this clonotype. The chain joins TRBV18 to TRBJ2-5, with 9 bases lining up with TRBD2. V shed 1 base and J 6 bases; nucleotides not matched to a gene: 6. The CDR3 runs to 15 residues. CDR1 and CDR2 (germline): KGHSH, LQKENI. The CDR3 loop reads CASSPQAGGPQTQYF. CDR3 DNA: TGTGCCAGCTCACCACAAGCGGGGGGCCCACAGACCCAGTACTTC.

This clonotype was found many times. V usage is TRBV28 and J usage is TRBJ1-4; D possibly corresponds to TRBD1 (5 bases). The length of the CDR3 is 15 residues. Trimming stripped 3 bases from V and 6 bases from J, with 14 bases between. Per the germline V gene, CDR1 is MDHEN and CDR2 is SYDVKM. The CDR3 region is CASSLAGSGDEKLFF. The CDR3 nucleotides are TGTGCCAGCAGTTTGGCGGGGTCGGGGGATGAAAAACTGTTTTTT.

The V gene is TRBV6-5, the J gene TRBJ2-7, with 8 bases identical to TRBD2. Germline assignment: CDR1 MNHEY and CDR2 SVGAGI. The CDR3 sequence is 17 residues long. Unmatched junction bases numbered 11, after V lost 0 bases and J lost 4 bases. This CDR3 is CASSYSVGLAGKYEQYF. In DNA form, the CDR3 reads TGTGCCAGCAGTTACTCTGTTGGGCTAGCGGGTAAATACGAGCAGTACTTC.

The DNA for the CDR3 is TGTGCCGGGACTAGCGGGAATGACAATGAGCAGTTCTTC. Protein product: CAGTSGNDNEQFF. The chain carries TRBV28 and TRBJ2-1, with 13 bases that match TRBD2. Germline CDR1 and CDR2: MDHEN and SYDVKM. The junction had 3 bases not matched to a gene; V was cut back by 11 bases and J by 5 bases. This CDR3 region has 13 residues.